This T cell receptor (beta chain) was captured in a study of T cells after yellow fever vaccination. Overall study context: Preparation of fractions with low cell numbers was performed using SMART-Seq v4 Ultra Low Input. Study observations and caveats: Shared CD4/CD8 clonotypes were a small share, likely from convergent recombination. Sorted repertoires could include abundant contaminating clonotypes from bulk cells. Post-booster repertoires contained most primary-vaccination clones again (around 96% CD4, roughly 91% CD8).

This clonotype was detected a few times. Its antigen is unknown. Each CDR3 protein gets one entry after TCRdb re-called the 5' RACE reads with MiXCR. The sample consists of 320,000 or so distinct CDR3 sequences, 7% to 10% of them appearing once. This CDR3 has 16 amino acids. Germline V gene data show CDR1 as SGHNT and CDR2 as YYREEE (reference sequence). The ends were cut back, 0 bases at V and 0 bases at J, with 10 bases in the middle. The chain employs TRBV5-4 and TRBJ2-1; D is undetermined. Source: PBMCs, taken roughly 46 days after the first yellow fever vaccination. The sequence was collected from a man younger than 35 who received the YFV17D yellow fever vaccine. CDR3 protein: CASSLGPPLSYNEQFF. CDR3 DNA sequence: TGTGCCAGCAGCTTGGGACCCCCCCTCTCCTACAATGAGCAGTTCTTC.